This T cell receptor beta chain was sequenced in a study of human T cells and chemical hapten exposure. Individual cDNA molecules in this library carried unique molecular identifiers. Via MiXCR, TCRdb re-called the 5' RACE reads, giving one row per CDR3 protein. The table lists more than 140,000 distinct CDR3 sequences, roughly 4.1% of them singletons. Unseparated into fractions, whole blood served as the source from which total RNA was extracted. This CDR3 has 15 residues. V was trimmed by 8 bases and J by 3 bases, leaving 16 bases between them. This clonotype was recorded many times. The V gene is TRBV12-3 or TRBV12-4, the J gene TRBJ2-2, with D hard to call. The clonotype was recovered from a female donor in good health. CDR3 protein: CASGSSKGYTGELFF. The CDR3, as DNA: TGTGCCAGCGGGTCCTCAAAGGGTTACACCGGGGAGCTGTTTTTT.